This T cell receptor beta chain came from a study of OX40 agonist ivuxolimab in advanced cancers. Findings and caveats of the study: With doses of 0.1 to 3.0 mg/kg, CD4+ and CD8+ blood T cells had undergone clonal expansion by week 6.

Per germline, CDR1 LNHDA and CDR2 SQIVND (reference sequence). The length of the CDR3 is 13 residues. V gave up 10 bases and J gave up 1 base; unmatched junction bases: 4. To note about this clone: No antigen is known for it.

Profiled with immunoSEQ multiplex PCR; TCRdb holds only in-frame clones, not every one. The sample consists of more than 80,000 clones, roughly nine tenths of them appearing once. This chain uses TRBV19 with TRBJ2-4; 7 bases align to TRBD2. Sample: CD4+ or CD8+ T cells sorted from blood, taken in a trial of the OX40 agonist ivuxolimab. The sequence derives from an adult with an advanced solid tumor such as melanoma, head and neck, liver or kidney cancer. CDR3 region: CATREGAKNIQYF. DNA for the CDR3: TGTGCCACCAGGGAGGGGGCCAAAAACATTCAGTACTTC.